A single sample gave rise to the 5 T cell receptor beta chains below, sequenced in a study of shared clonotypes between healthy human individuals. The repertoire was sequenced with immunoSEQ multiplex PCR; TCRdb's copy has only in-frame clones and lacks some. The top ten clones hold under 0.65% of a sample with approximately 1.1 million clones, 75% to 80% of them seen once. Sequencing used memory CD4+ T cells from PBMCs. Subset specified: CD45RA-negative fraction. The receptor source for this set is a man in his late teens or twenties in good health. Some clones in this sample may be carry-over from other donors' samples.

The rearrangement joins TRBV7-2 to TRBJ1-1, with 7 bases that match TRBD1. CDR3 size: 15 residues. J gave up 2 bases and V 5 bases, and 8 bases lay outside the gene matches. Germline V gene data show CDR1 as SGHTA and CDR2 as FQGNSA. CDR3 sequence reads: CASSPRDRSNTEAFF. The DNA of the CDR3 is TGTGCCAGCAGCCCCCGGGACAGAAGTAACACTGAAGCTTTCTTT.

The chain couples TRBV2 to TRBJ2-1; D gene ambiguous. Germline loops: CDR1 SNHLY, CDR2 FYNNEI. CDR3 length: 14 residues. V lost 4 bases and J lost 8, with 15 bases in between. This CDR3 reads CASSVSPGFDEQFF. The DNA of the CDR3 is TGTGCCAGCAGTGTGTCCCCTGGGTTCGATGAGCAGTTCTTC.

The rearrangement joins TRBV18 to TRBJ2-1; D perhaps matches TRBD1 (6 bases). Between the trimmed V and J ends, which lost 5 bases and 3 bases, there was a span of 20 bases. From germline, CDR1 is KGHSH and CDR2 LQKENI. The CDR3 consists of 17 residues. The CDR3 here is CASSSTQGVSLYNEQFF. The CDR3 bases are TGTGCCAGCTCATCAACACAGGGTGTGTCGCTCTACAATGAGCAGTTCTTC.

J is TRBJ1-2 and V is TRBV5-4; D remains ambiguous. This CDR3 has 14 residues. Germline CDR1 is SGHNT and CDR2 is YYREEE (reference sequence). Between the trimmed V and J ends, which lost 2 bases and 5 bases, there was a span of 13 bases. CDR3 DNA sequence: TGTGCCAGCAGCTTTAGGAGTAACGAATATGGCTACACCTTC. This translates into CASSFRSNEYGYTF.

This chain connects TRBV5-1 to TRBJ2-5; D is uncertain. Trimming removed 4 bases from V and 2 bases from J, with 9 bases in between. Germline assignment: CDR1 SGHRS and CDR2 YFSETQ. This CDR3 comprises 13 residues. The CDR3 spells CASSDSSQETQYF. CDR3 DNA: TGCGCCAGCAGCGACTCATCACAAGAGACCCAGTACTTC.